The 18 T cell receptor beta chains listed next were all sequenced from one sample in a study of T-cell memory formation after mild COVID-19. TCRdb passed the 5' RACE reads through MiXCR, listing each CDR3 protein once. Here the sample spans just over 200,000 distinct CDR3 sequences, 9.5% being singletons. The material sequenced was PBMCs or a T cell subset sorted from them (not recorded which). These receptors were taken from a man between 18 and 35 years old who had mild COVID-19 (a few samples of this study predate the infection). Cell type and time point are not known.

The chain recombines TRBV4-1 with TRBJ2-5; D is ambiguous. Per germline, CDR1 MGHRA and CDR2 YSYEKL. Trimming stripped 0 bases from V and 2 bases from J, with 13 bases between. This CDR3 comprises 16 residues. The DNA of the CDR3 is TGCGCCAGCAGCCAAGACTCTCCATTTCAACAAGAGACCCAGTACTTC. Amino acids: CASSQDSPFQQETQYF.

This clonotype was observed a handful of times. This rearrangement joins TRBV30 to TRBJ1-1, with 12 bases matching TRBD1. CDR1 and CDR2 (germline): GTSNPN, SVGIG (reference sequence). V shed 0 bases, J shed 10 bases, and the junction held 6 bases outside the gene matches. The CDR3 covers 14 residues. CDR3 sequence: CAWSVRDRGQGAFF. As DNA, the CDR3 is TGTGCCTGGAGTGTCCGGGACAGGGGGCAGGGAGCTTTCTTT.

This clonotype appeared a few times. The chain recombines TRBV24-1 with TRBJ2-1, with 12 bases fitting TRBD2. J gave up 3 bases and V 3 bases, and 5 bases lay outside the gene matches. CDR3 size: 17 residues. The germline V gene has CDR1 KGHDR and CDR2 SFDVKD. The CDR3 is CATSDRLAGEVYNEQFF. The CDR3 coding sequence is TGTGCCACCAGTGATAGACTAGCGGGGGAAGTCTACAATGAGCAGTTCTTC.

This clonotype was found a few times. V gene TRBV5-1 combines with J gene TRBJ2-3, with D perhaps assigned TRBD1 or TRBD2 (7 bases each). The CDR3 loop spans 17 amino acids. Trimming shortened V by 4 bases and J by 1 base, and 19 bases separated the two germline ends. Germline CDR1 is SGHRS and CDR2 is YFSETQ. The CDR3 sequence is CASSPNRGGGGTDTQYF. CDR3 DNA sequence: TGCGCCAGCAGCCCCAACCGGGGAGGGGGCGGCACAGATACGCAGTATTTT. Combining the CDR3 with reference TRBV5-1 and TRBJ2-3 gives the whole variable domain KAGVTQTPRYLIKTRGQQVTLSCSPISGHRSVSWYQQTPGQGLQFLFEYFSETQRNKGNFPGRFSGRQFSNSRSEMNVSTLELGDSALYLCASSPNRGGGGTDTQYFGPGTRLTVL.

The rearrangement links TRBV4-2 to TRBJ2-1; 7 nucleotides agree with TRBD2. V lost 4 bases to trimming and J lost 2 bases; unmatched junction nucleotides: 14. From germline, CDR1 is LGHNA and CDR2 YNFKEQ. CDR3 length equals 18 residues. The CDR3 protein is CASSPGLTQYLAYNEQFF. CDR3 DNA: TGTGCCAGCAGCCCGGGACTAACACAGTACCTAGCCTACAATGAGCAGTTCTTC.

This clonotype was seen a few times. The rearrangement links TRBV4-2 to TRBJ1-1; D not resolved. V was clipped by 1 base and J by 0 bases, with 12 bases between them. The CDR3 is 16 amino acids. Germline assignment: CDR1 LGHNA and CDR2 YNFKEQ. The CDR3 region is CASSQVVSVMNTEAFF. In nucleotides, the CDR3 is TGTGCCAGCAGCCAAGTTGTTTCGGTAATGAACACTGAAGCTTTCTTT.

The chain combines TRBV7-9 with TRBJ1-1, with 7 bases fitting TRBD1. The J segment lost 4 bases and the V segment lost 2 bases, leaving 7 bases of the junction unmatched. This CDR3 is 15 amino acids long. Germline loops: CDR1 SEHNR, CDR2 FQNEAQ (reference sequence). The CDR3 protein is CASSLRQGGVTEAFF. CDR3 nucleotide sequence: TGTGCCAGCAGCTTACGACAGGGCGGGGTCACTGAAGCTTTCTTT. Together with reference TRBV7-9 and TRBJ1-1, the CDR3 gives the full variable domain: DTGVSQNPRHKITKRGQNVTFRCDPISEHNRLYWYRQTLGQGPEFLTYFQNEAQLEKSRLLSDRFSAERPKGSFSTLEIQRTEQGDSAMYLCASSLRQGGVTEAFFGQGTRLTVV.

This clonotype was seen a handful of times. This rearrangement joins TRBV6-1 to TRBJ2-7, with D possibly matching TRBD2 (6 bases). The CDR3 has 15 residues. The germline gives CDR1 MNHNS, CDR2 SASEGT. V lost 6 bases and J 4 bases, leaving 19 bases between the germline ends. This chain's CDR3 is CASRTTTEGWYEQYF. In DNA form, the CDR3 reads TGTGCCAGCAGGACAACTACGGAGGGGTGGTACGAGCAGTACTTC.

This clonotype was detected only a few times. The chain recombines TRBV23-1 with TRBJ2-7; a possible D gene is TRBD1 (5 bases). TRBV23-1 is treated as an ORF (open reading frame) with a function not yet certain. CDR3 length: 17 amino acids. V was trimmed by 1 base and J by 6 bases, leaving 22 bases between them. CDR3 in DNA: TGCGCCAGCAGTCAATTTTCAGGTCGGCAGGGCCTATGCGAGCAGTACTTC. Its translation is CASSQFSGRQGLCEQYF.

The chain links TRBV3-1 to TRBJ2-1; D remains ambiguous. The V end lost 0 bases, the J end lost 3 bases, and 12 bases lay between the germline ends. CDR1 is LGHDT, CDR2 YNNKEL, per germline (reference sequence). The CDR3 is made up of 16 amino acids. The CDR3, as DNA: TGTGCCAGCAGCCAAGACACGGCTAGTTTCTACAATGAGCAGTTCTTC. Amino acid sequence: CASSQDTASFYNEQFF.

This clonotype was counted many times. CDR3 coding DNA: TGTGCCAGCAGCGGAACGTTCACAGATACGCAGTATTTT. Residues: CASSGTFTDTQYF. V is TRBV2 and J is TRBJ2-3, with no clear D. The CDR3 has 13 amino acids. The V and J ends lost 6 bases and 2 bases respectively, with 9 bases between them. Germline CDR1 reads SNHLY; CDR2 reads FYNNEI.

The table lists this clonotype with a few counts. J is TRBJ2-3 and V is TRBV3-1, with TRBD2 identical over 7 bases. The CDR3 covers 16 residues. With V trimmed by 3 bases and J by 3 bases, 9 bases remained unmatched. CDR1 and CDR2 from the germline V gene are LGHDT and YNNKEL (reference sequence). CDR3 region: CASSHRWSGETDTQYF. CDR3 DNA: TGTGCCAGCAGCCACCGTTGGAGCGGGGAAACAGATACGCAGTATTTT.

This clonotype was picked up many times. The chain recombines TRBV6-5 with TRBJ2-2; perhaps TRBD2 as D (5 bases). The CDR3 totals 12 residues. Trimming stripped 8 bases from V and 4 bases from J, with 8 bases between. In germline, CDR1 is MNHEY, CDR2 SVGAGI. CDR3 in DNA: TGTGCCAGCCACGGGGTCACCGGGGAGCTGTTTTTT. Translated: CASHGVTGELFF.

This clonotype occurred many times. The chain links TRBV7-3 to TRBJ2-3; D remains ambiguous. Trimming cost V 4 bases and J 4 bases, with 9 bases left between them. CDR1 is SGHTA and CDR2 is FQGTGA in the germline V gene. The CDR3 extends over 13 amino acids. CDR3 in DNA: TGTGCCAGCAGCTCCCGGCGGCCAGATACGCAGTATTTT. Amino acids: CASSSRRPDTQYF.

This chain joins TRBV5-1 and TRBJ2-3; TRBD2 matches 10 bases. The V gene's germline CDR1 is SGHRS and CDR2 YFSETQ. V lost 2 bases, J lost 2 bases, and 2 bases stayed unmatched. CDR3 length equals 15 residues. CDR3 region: CASSFLAGVTDTQYF. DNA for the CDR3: TGCGCCAGCAGCTTTCTAGCGGGGGTCACAGATACGCAGTATTTT.

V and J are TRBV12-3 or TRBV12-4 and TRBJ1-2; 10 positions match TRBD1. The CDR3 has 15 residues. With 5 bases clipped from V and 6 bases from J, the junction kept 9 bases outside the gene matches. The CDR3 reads CASSPYLTGGDGYTF. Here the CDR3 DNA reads TGTGCCAGCAGTCCCTACTTGACAGGGGGCGATGGCTACACCTTC.

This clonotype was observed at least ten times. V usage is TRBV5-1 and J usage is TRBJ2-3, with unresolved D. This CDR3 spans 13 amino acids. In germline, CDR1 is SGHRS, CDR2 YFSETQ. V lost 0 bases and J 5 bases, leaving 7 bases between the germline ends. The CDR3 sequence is CASSLELVDTQYF. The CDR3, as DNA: TGCGCCAGCAGCTTGGAGTTGGTAGATACGCAGTATTTT. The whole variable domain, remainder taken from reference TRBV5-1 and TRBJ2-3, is KAGVTQTPRYLIKTRGQQVTLSCSPISGHRSVSWYQQTPGQGLQFLFEYFSETQRNKGNFPGRFSGRQFSNSRSEMNVSTLELGDSALYLCASSLELVDTQYFGPGTRLTVL.

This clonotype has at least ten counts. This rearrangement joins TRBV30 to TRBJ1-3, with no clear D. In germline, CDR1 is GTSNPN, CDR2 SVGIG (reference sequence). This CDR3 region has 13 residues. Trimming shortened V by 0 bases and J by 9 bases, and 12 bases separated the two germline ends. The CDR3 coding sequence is TGTGCCTGGAGTGTCAACCCGCAGTCCACCATATATTTT. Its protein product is CAWSVNPQSTIYF.